This record looks at one T cell receptor (beta chain) sequence and its context. Antigen: not known. The time point denotes: baseline, week 1 (first vaccination visit). Treatment indicated: pre-vaccination baseline after standard-of-care therapy. Donor diagnoses consisted of new WHO grade 3 or 4 IDH1-mutant, ATRX-lost astrocytomas. The germline V gene has CDR1 MGHRA and CDR2 YSYEKL. Trimming removed 5 bases from V and 2 bases from J; junction bases left unmatched: 2. The CDR3 covers 13 residues. The sample comes from a study of a mutant IDH1 vaccine in newly diagnosed glioma. As for the study in general: Most patients had received both radiotherapy and temozolomide, the prior options being radiotherapy, temozolomide, or both.

Findings and caveats of the study: Immune responses induced by vaccination arose in under 95% of the patients.

Sequencing was performed with immunoSEQ multiplex PCR; in TCRdb, only in-frame clones are kept and a portion is missing. The sample includes around 100,000 clones, about 80% of them seen just once. The chain has TRBV4-1 and TRBJ2-5; 7 bases align to TRBD1. The clonotype comes from a man aged 40-50 years with glioma. Some clones in this sample may be carry-over from other donors' samples. The sample was PBMCs, taken from a glioma patient treated with radiotherapy, temozolomide or both. The CDR3 here is CASSGTDQETQYF. The CDR3 DNA sequence: TGCGCCAGCAGCGGGACAGATCAAGAGACCCAGTACTTC.